The rows below give T cell receptor beta chains drawn from one sample of a study of T cell changes during pregnancy in multiple sclerosis. Assay used: immunoSEQ multiplex PCR; TCRdb lists only in-frame clones, some missing. The sample consists of some 14,000 clones, 75% to 85% of them appearing once. Here the sequenced sample was CD8+ T cells from peripheral blood mononuclear cells, taken after pregnancy. The source of these receptors is a female donor in good health, enrolled as a control in a pregnancy study. Both conserved end residues are part of each CDR3. Fields, in order: V gene, J gene, clone size, D gene, CDR3 protein, CDR3 DNA. The D gene is left open where the match is weak. Size tells how often a clone was seen (once, few, many) or the class of an expanded clone, and some rows leave it out.

TRBV11-2	TRBJ2-1	once	TRBD2	CASSFGTSGRGGYNEQFF	TGTGCCAGCAGCTTTGGGACTAGCGGGAGGGGGGGCTACAATGAGCAGTTCTTC
TRBV4-3	TRBJ2-2	few	-	CASSLTENTGELFF	TGCGCCAGCAGTTTGACAGAGAACACCGGGGAGCTGTTTTTT
TRBV6-1	TRBJ1-1	medium-sized	-	CASSESPGNTEAFF	TGTGCCAGCAGTGAATCACCGGGGAACACTGAAGCTTTCTTT
TRBV29-1	TRBJ2-7	-	TRBD2	CSVAGGHEQYF	TGCAGCGTCGCGGGGGGCCACGAGCAGTACTTC
TRBV14	TRBJ2-5	once	TRBD1	CASSRGQGKGLETQYF	TGTGCCAGCAGCCGGGGACAGGGAAAAGGCCTAGAGACCCAGTACTTC
TRBV28	TRBJ2-1	-	TRBD2	CASSPLTSGRISEQFF	TGTGCCAGCAGCCCACTGACTAGCGGGAGGATCAGTGAGCAGTTCTTC
TRBV28	TRBJ2-7	-	-	CASSWTRGLYEQYF	TGTGCCAGCAGTTGGACAAGGGGCCTCTACGAGCAGTACTTC
TRBV30	TRBJ2-7	-	-	CAWSRGGDYEQYF	TGTGCCTGGAGTAGGGGGGGGGACTACGAGCAGTACTTC
TRBV9	TRBJ2-3	-	-	CASSGGLGTDTQYF	TGTGCCAGCAGCGGAGGACTCGGCACAGATACGCAGTATTTT
TRBV6-1	TRBJ2-7	-	-	CASSDPSTELEQYF	TGTGCCAGCAGTGACCCCTCGACAGAGCTCGAGCAGTACTTC
TRBV9	TRBJ2-3	-	TRBD2	CASSVGSSGGTDTQYF	TGTGCCAGCAGCGTAGGTAGTAGCGGGGGGACAGATACGCAGTATTTT
TRBV2	TRBJ2-6	-	TRBD1	CASRRGGAGANVLTF	TGTGCCAGCAGGCGAGGGGGCGCTGGGGCCAACGTCCTGACTTTC
TRBV7-9	TRBJ1-1	-	-	CASSGRSEAFF	TGTGCCAGCAGTGGTAGGAGTGAAGCTTTCTTT
TRBV2	TRBJ2-5	-	-	CASSPTVRETQYF	TGTGCCAGCAGCCCAACTGTTCGGGAGACCCAGTACTTC
TRBV4-1	TRBJ1-5	-	TRBD1	CASSQAGTARYQPQHF	TGCGCCAGCAGCCAAGCGGGGACAGCGAGGTATCAGCCCCAGCATTTT
TRBV4-3	TRBJ1-1	-	-	CASSQAGSLNTEAFF	TGCGCCAGCAGCCAAGCGGGGAGCCTTAACACTGAAGCTTTCTTT
TRBV7-8	TRBJ1-5	-	-	CASSLLVPIPRQQTDNQPQHF	TGTGCCAGCAGCTTATTAGTCCCCATTCCCCGACAGCAAACAGACAATCAGCCCCAGCATTTT
TRBV27	TRBJ2-1	once	TRBD2	CASSWGGSRYNEQFF	TGTGCCAGCAGTTGGGGCGGGAGCCGCTACAATGAGCAGTTCTTC
TRBV5-1	TRBJ2-1	-	-	CATASSDSYNEQFF	TGCGCCACAGCGTCGAGCGACTCCTACAATGAGCAGTTCTTC
TRBV2	TRBJ2-1	-	TRBD2	CASWYLAALNEQFF	TGTGCCAGCTGGTATCTAGCGGCGTTAAATGAGCAGTTCTTC
TRBV7-6	TRBJ2-7	-	TRBD2	CASGLGGGSYEQYF	TGTGCCAGCGGACTAGGCGGGGGCTCCTACGAGCAGTACTTC
TRBV2	TRBJ1-2	once	TRBD1	CASSEGTGREDGYTF	TGTGCCAGCAGTGAGGGGACAGGGAGGGAGGATGGCTACACCTTC
TRBV5-5	TRBJ1-2	-	TRBD1	CASSLDGTGVSVNYGYTF	TGTGCCAGCAGTTTAGACGGGACAGGGGTCTCAGTTAACTATGGCTACACCTTC
TRBV6-1	TRBJ2-7	-	TRBD1	CASSGRQGDSSYEQYF	TGTGCCAGCAGTGGGAGACAGGGGGATAGCTCCTACGAGCAGTACTTC
TRBV6-4	TRBJ2-1	-	TRBD2	CASSAGLEVHEQFF	TGTGCCAGCAGTGCGGGACTAGAGGTCCATGAGCAGTTCTTC
TRBV5-1	TRBJ2-1	-	TRBD2	CASSGGGAPGPHNEQFF	TGCGCCAGCAGCGGGGGAGGGGCTCCTGGGCCACACAATGAGCAGTTCTTC
TRBV2	TRBJ1-3	-	-	CVSQGNTIYF	TGTGTCAGCCAGGGAAACACCATATATTTT
TRBV19	TRBJ1-5	-	-	CASSAGQYSNQPQHF	TGTGCCAGTAGTGCTGGACAGTATAGCAATCAGCCCCAGCATTTT
TRBV29-1	TRBJ2-1	-	-	CSVGSSASEQFF	TGCAGCGTTGGGAGTAGCGCCAGTGAGCAGTTCTTC